Listed below are T cell receptor beta chains from one sample, sequenced in a study of blood T cell repertoires in COVID-19. Clones were sequenced by immunoSEQ multiplex PCR, and TCRdb holds only the in-frame ones, with some missing. The data show about 190,000 clones, with approximately 90% seen just once and about 6.6% held by the top ten. The source material was peripheral blood. Source of these receptors: a woman aged 40 to 50 who had recovered from COVID-19. Each CDR3 is given with its conserved first and last residue. A D gene is named only where the DNA matches it firmly. Only part of the rows carry a size: once, few, many, or a class if the clone is expanded.

>.|once|TRBJ1-4|TRBV21-1
TGTGCCAGCAGCAAAGGGGACAGGGATGAAAAACTGTTTTTT
CASSKGDRDEKLFF
>.|.|TRBJ2-3|TRBV5-1
TGCGCCAGCAGCTTGGGCGAAGCTACAGATACGCAGTATTTT
CASSLGEATDTQYF
>.|.|TRBJ2-7|TRBV27
TGTGCCAGCAGCCTTACCTCGGACAGTGCCTACGAGCAGTACTTC
CASSLTSDSAYEQYF
>.|.|TRBJ1-2|TRBV9
TGTGCCAGCAGCGTATCAGGGACAACTTATGGCTACACCTTC
CASSVSGTTYGYTF
>TRBD2|.|TRBJ2-7|TRBV2
TGTGCCAGCACGCGGCGGGAGGGCCGGTACGAGCAGTACTTC
CASTRREGRYEQYF
>TRBD1|.|TRBJ2-5|TRBV2
TGTGCCAGCAGTGGTCGGACAGGGCAGGAGACCCAGTACTTC
CASSGRTGQETQYF
>.|.|TRBJ2-3|TRBV14
TGTGCCAGCAGCCAAGTGGCGGGAGATACGCAGTATTTT
CASSQVAGDTQYF
>.|few|TRBJ2-7|TRBV6-1
TGTGCCAGCAGTGAAGCGGCAGGGCCCTACGAGCAGTACTTC
CASSEAAGPYEQYF
>.|.|TRBJ2-3|TRBV3-1/TRBV3-2
TGTGCCAGCAGCCACACATCAGGGGCGCAAAGCACAGATACGCAGTATTTT
CASSHTSGAQSTDTQYF
>.|.|TRBJ2-5|TRBV3-1/TRBV3-2
TGTGCCAGCAGCCTGCGGGTATGGGAGACCCAGTACTTC
CASSLRVWETQYF
>TRBD2|.|TRBJ2-1|TRBV25-1
TGTGCCAGCAGTCCCGGGACTAGTTCGTTCAATGAGCAGTTCTTC
CASSPGTSSFNEQFF
>TRBD2|.|TRBJ2-5|TRBV11-2
TGTGCCAGCAGCTTTCTAGCGGGAGAGGAGACCCAGTACTTC
CASSFLAGEETQYF
>TRBD1|.|TRBJ2-7|TRBV18
TGTGCCAGCTCACTCAAGGGGACAGGGTCCTACGAGCAGTACTTC
CASSLKGTGSYEQYF
>.|.|TRBJ1-2|TRBV19
TGTGCCAGTAGTATAGGACCACAGTATGGTGGCTACACCTTC
CASSIGPQYGGYTF
>TRBD2|.|TRBJ2-6|TRBV5-1
TGCGCCAGCAGCTTGGGAGGTAGCGGGAGGGCTGGGGCCAACGTCCTGACTTTC
CASSLGGSGRAGANVLTF